This note documents a single T cell receptor (beta chain) sequence. Profiled with immunoSEQ multiplex PCR; TCRdb holds only in-frame clones, not every one. The sample records 140,000 to 150,000 clones, around 90% being singletons. The data belong to a study of cytomegalovirus exposure and HLA in healthy donors. From germline, CDR1 is PRHDT and CDR2 FYEKMQ (reference sequence). The CDR3 loop spans 12 amino acids. V was cut by 5 bases and J by 1 base, with 6 bases left in between. This TCR was sampled from a man younger than 35 in good health and CMV-seropositive. This chain connects TRBV13 to TRBJ2-7; D remains unclear. Sequenced sample: PBMCs. The CDR3 region is CASSVGSYEQYF. Written as DNA, the CDR3 is TGTGCCAGCAGCGTCGGGTCCTACGAGCAGTACTTC.